This T cell receptor beta chain was obtained from a study of blood T cell repertoires in COVID-19. Sequencing was performed with immunoSEQ multiplex PCR; in TCRdb, only in-frame clones are kept and a portion is missing. The profile shows fewer than 300,000 clones, 82% of them singletons. CDR1 LGHNA and CDR2 YSLEER come from the germline V gene. CDR3 length: 16 amino acids. V was pared by 0 bases and J by 0 bases, with 5 bases of the junction left unmatched. J is TRBJ2-7 and V is TRBV4-3; 7 positions agree with TRBD1. The sequenced sample was peripheral blood. This TCR came from a young woman with acute or convalescent COVID-19. CDR3 coding DNA: TGCGCCAGCAGCCAAGACCGGACAGGCCGCTCCTACGAGCAGTACTTC. Translated, it gives CASSQDRTGRSYEQYF.